A single sample is the source of the 18 T cell receptor beta chains below, sequenced in a study of CD8 T cells in Susac syndrome (dated by TCRdb to the late 2010s). Library creation used the immunoSEQ multiplex PCR assay. RNA was extracted using the RNeasy kit, and roughly 0.5 to 1 ug of the RNA was reverse transcribed with random hexamers. TCRdb passed the public sequencing reads through fastp at Q25 and MiXCR, retaining productive beta sequences. Identical CDR3 protein sequences are pooled into one entry, listed with their most common genes and DNA. The sample has 180,000 or so distinct CDR3 sequences on record, just under 95% of them singletons. Jointly, the top ten make up over 0.08% of the sample. The source material was CD4+ T cells from PBMCs. The source is a human donor in good health.

The chain has TRBV20-1 and TRBJ2-5; 9 bases match TRBD1. The V segment lost 5 bases and the J segment 0 bases; nucleotides outside the gene matches: 4. CDR1 DFQATT and CDR2 SNEGSKA come from the germline V gene (reference sequence). The CDR3 extends over 14 amino acids. The CDR3 nucleotides are TGCAGTGCTGGGACAGGGACCCACCAAGAGACCCAGTACTTC. It is translated as CSAGTGTHQETQYF.

This sequence joins TRBV7-3 and TRBJ2-1, with 8 bases aligning to TRBD2. Unmatched junction bases numbered 6, after V lost 5 bases and J lost 9 bases. Looked up from germline, CDR1 is SGHTA and CDR2 is FQGTGA. CDR3 length equals 13 residues. As DNA, the CDR3 is TGTGCCAGCAGCCCGGCCCGGGAGGGTGAGCAGTTCTTC. This translates into CASSPAREGEQFF.

The V call is TRBV20-1, the J call TRBJ2-3; 7 bases are a match to TRBD2. The CDR3 contains 14 residues. J lost 2 bases, V lost 3 bases, and 5 bases had no gene match. CDR1 is DFQATT, CDR2 SNEGSKA, per germline (reference sequence). The CDR3 DNA follows: TGCAGTGCTAGCACCGGGACTACCACAGATACGCAGTATTTT. The encoded protein is CSASTGTTTDTQYF.

This chain joins TRBV7-2 and TRBJ2-3; D remains ambiguous. Germline CDR1 and CDR2: SGHTA and FQGNSA. The CDR3 extends over 11 amino acids. Trimming left V 5 bases short and J 5 bases short, with 5 bases between. CDR3 amino acids: CASSVIDTQYF. The CDR3 nucleotides read TGTGCCAGCAGCGTTATAGATACGCAGTATTTT.

The V call is TRBV25-1, the J call TRBJ2-3, with a tentative D call TRBD2 (7 bases). The CDR3 runs to 15 residues. Trimming left V 1 base short and J 0 bases short, with 8 bases between. Per germline, CDR1 MGHDK and CDR2 SYGVNS. The CDR3 region has the DNA TGTGCCAGCAGTGAATCGGGGGGCAGCACAGATACGCAGTATTTT. This gives the protein CASSESGGSTDTQYF.

Note on this clonotype: Compared with germline, one end of the junction differs, possibly owing to a read error. This chain joins TRBV7-2 and TRBJ2-6; 7 bases line up with TRBD1. Germline V CDR1 and CDR2: SGHTA, FQGNSA. This CDR3 comprises 17 residues. The CDR3: CSSSSGGTISGANVLTF. CDR3 sequence (DNA): TGTTCCAGCAGCTCAGGGGGTACCATCTCTGGGGCCAACGTCCTGACTTTC.

The chain uses TRBV28 and TRBJ2-3; 15 bases align to TRBD2. The germline gives CDR1 MDHEN, CDR2 SYDVKM. The length of the CDR3 is 20 residues. V trimming: 5 bases; J trimming: 4 bases; junction bases outside the gene matches: 16. The CDR3 is CASSGLGLAGGPVRADTQYF. The CDR3 nucleotides are TGTGCCAGCAGTGGCCTAGGACTAGCGGGAGGGCCGGTAAGAGCAGATACGCAGTATTTT.

The J gene is TRBJ1-4, the V gene TRBV30; the match to TRBD1 covers 7 bases. The CDR3 length is 14 residues. V was clipped by 3 bases and J by 4 bases; unmatched bases: 5. Germline V gene sequence: CDR1 GTSNPN, CDR2 SVGIG (reference sequence). CDR3 loop: CAWRRGTVNEKLFF. CDR3 DNA sequence: TGTGCCTGGAGGCGCGGGACAGTTAATGAAAAACTGTTTTTT.

This clonotype was detected once. The chain combines TRBV12-3 or TRBV12-4 with TRBJ1-3, with D unclear. Between the trimmed V and J ends, which lost 3 bases and 0 bases, there was a span of 9 bases. The length of the CDR3 is 15 residues. CDR3 sequence reads: CASSFLPASGNTIYF. CDR3 DNA sequence: TGTGCCAGCAGTTTCCTCCCAGCCTCTGGAAACACCATATATTTT.

The CDR3 sequence is CASSPRTGGSNEQFF. The CDR3 DNA reads TGTGCCAGCAGTCCCCGGACAGGGGGTAGCAATGAGCAGTTCTTC. This chain connects TRBV25-1 to TRBJ2-1; 10 bases match TRBD1. The CDR3 spans 15 residues. The junction had 7 bases not matched to a gene; V was cut back by 5 bases and J by 6 bases. Germline CDR1 MGHDK, CDR2 SYGVNS.

The chain is built from TRBV12-3 or TRBV12-4 and TRBJ1-2; TRBD1 matches 7 bases. The CDR3 is made up of 15 amino acids. The trim removed 1 base at V and 4 bases at J, leaving 6 bases unmatched. The CDR3 coding sequence is TGTGCCAGCAGTTTAGAAGGGGGCTGGGGCTATGGCTACACCTTC. This sequence encodes CASSLEGGWGYGYTF.

V is TRBV29-1 and J is TRBJ2-1, with a possible D match to TRBD1 (5 bases). The CDR3 is 14 residues long. From germline, CDR1 is SQVTM and CDR2 ANQGSEA. The ends were cut back, 4 bases at V and 0 bases at J, with 10 bases in the middle. CDR3: CSVVQGTSYNEQFF. DNA of the CDR3: TGCAGCGTTGTTCAGGGCACCTCCTACAATGAGCAGTTCTTC.

The chain combines TRBV20-1 with TRBJ2-7; TRBD2 might be the D (6 bases). The V end lost 4 bases, the J end lost 0 bases, and 7 bases lay between the germline ends. Germline CDR1 DFQATT, CDR2 SNEGSKA (reference sequence). The CDR3 consists of 12 residues. CDR3 residues: CSATTSSYEQYF. The CDR3 DNA reads as TGCAGTGCTACGACTAGCTCCTACGAGCAGTACTTC.

The chain recombines TRBV4-1 with TRBJ2-7, with 10 bases matching TRBD2. Germline CDR1 MGHRA, CDR2 YSYEKL. This CDR3 has 14 residues. Losses at the gene ends were 4 bases for V and 9 bases for J; bases not matched to a gene: 9. The CDR3 protein is CASSPTSGNLGQYF. In DNA, the CDR3 is TGCGCCAGCAGCCCCACTAGCGGGAATCTGGGGCAGTACTTC.

The J gene is TRBJ1-4, the V gene TRBV27, with TRBD1 as a possible D gene (5 bases). The CDR3 consists of 15 residues. Germline loops: CDR1 MNHEY, CDR2 SMNVEV (reference sequence). Trimming removed 0 bases at V and 8 bases at J, with 13 bases between. The CDR3: CASSLSRGAGEKLFF. The CDR3 DNA sequence: TGTGCCAGCAGTTTATCGCGAGGGGCAGGGGAAAAACTGTTTTTT.

The rearrangement uses TRBV2 and TRBJ2-5; perhaps TRBD2 as D (6 bases). The CDR3 has 13 residues. The V and J ends lost 1 base and 4 bases respectively, with 7 bases between them. CDR1 and CDR2 from the germline V gene are SNHLY and FYNNEI. The CDR3: CASSEGRAETQYF. CDR3 coding DNA: TGTGCCAGCAGTGAAGGGAGGGCAGAGACCCAGTACTTC. The full variable domain, its missing parts supplied by reference TRBV2 and TRBJ2-5, is EPEVTQTPSHQVTQMGQEVILRCVPISNHLYFYWYRQILGQKVEFLVSFYNNEISEKSEIFDDQFSVERPDGSNFTLKIRSTKLEDSAMYFCASSEGRAETQYFGPGTRLLVL.

The chain carries TRBV28 and TRBJ2-3, with D perhaps being TRBD1 or TRBD2 (5 bases each). Germline V gives CDR1 MDHEN, CDR2 SYDVKM. The ends were cut back, 5 bases at V and 8 bases at J, with 11 bases in the middle. The CDR3 loop spans 12 amino acids. CDR3 protein: CASSLTGGTQYF. CDR3 bases: TGTGCCAGCAGTCTGACTGGGGGTACGCAGTATTTT.

This chain uses TRBV27 with TRBJ2-7, with 11 bases matching TRBD2. Trimming took 0 bases from V and 7 from J; bases not matched to a gene: 11. The CDR3 is 17 residues long. The germline CDR1 and CDR2 sequences are MNHEY and SMNVEV (reference sequence). The CDR3 here is CASSLSGLAVEVGEQYF. The CDR3 nucleotides are TGTGCCAGCAGTTTATCGGGACTAGCGGTTGAGGTTGGGGAGCAGTACTTC.